Listed below are T cell receptor beta chains from one sample, sequenced in a study of blood T cell repertoires in COVID-19. This table comes from immunoSEQ multiplex PCR, and its TCRdb copy is limited to in-frame clones, with some not included. In the table there are tens of thousands of clones, about 84% of which are singletons. Specimen: peripheral blood. All receptors come from a man aged 45 to 65 with COVID-19, enrolled during active disease. Each CDR3 is given with its conserved first and last residue. D genes are given only for firm matches. Clone size is given for some rows only: seen once, a few or many times, or a class if the clone is expanded.

>TRBJ2-1|.|.|TRBV9
TGTGCCAGCAGGGGGCGACGGAATGAGCAGTTCTTC
CASRGRRNEQFF
>TRBJ2-5|.|TRBD2|TRBV18
TGTGCCAGCTCACCACCGGCGGGGGGAGAGACCCAGTACTTC
CASSPPAGGETQYF
>TRBJ2-7|.|TRBD1|TRBV9
TGTGCCAGCAGCGCGACAGGGGCGGACTACGAGCAGTACTTC
CASSATGADYEQYF
>TRBJ1-1|.|.|TRBV5-1
TGCGCCAGCAGCGGCGCCCCCGGGGGTCGAAGCACTGAAGCTTTCTTT
CASSGAPGGRSTEAFF
>TRBJ2-2|.|.|TRBV11-1
TGTGCCAGCAGCCCCCCAGCGGGGGAGCTGTTTTTT
CASSPPAGELFF
>TRBJ2-5|once|TRBD1|TRBV7-2
TGTGCCAGCAGCCTGGGACAGACCCAAGAGACCCAGTACTTC
CASSLGQTQETQYF
>TRBJ2-1|once|TRBD2|TRBV4-2
TGTGCCAGCAGCAAGTTTGGACTAGCGGGGGGGCAGACCAATGAGCAGTTCTTC
CASSKFGLAGGQTNEQFF
>TRBJ2-7|once|.|TRBV15
TGTGCCACCAGCGACCAGGGTTACGAGCAGTACTTC
CATSDQGYEQYF
>TRBJ2-5|.|TRBD2|TRBV5-6
TGTGCCAGCAGCTTCCTAGCGGGGGGGTATAGAGAGACCCAGTACTTC
CASSFLAGGYRETQYF
>TRBJ2-6|.|TRBD1|TRBV10-3
TGTGCCATCAGTGAGTTGGGACAGGGGCCTTCTGGGGCCAACGTCCTGACTTTC
CAISELGQGPSGANVLTF
>TRBJ2-7|.|.|TRBV4-1
TGCGCCAGCAGCCTCCTCCCCGCGGAGGCGGGCGAGCAGTACTTC
CASSLLPAEAGEQYF
>TRBJ2-1|.|TRBD2|TRBV7-9
TGTGCCAGCAGCCCCATTGGCGGGGGGGATTACAATGAGCAGTTCTTC
CASSPIGGGDYNEQFF
>TRBJ2-1|.|TRBD2|TRBV2
TGTGCCAGCATGGGCGGGGGGCCCTACAATGAGCAGTTCTTC
CASMGGGPYNEQFF
>TRBJ2-3|.|.|TRBV2
TGTGCCAGCAGTCATACTAGCAGCACAGATACGCAGTATTTT
CASSHTSSTDTQYF
>TRBJ1-2|once|.|TRBV4-1
TGCGCCAGCAGCCAGGTTTCACTCGCTAGAGGCTACACCTTC
CASSQVSLARGYTF
>TRBJ1-1|.|.|TRBV2
TGTGCCAGCAGTGACCGGTCGAACACTGAAGCTTTCTTT
CASSDRSNTEAFF
>TRBJ1-5|.|TRBD1|TRBV10-2
TGCGCCAGCAGCGAAGACAGGGTCCAGCCCCAGCATTTT
CASSEDRVQPQHF
>TRBJ2-2|.|TRBD1|TRBV7-6
TGTGCCAGCAGCTTAGTACAGGGGCTTAACACCGGGGAGCTGTTTTTT
CASSLVQGLNTGELFF
>TRBJ1-2|.|.|TRBV7-9
TGTGCCAGCAGCTTGTTTGGCACAGACTATGGCTACACCTTC
CASSLFGTDYGYTF
>TRBJ2-6|.|.|TRBV3-1/TRBV3-2
TGTGCCAGCACCACGGACAGCACTGGGGCCAACGTCCTGACTTTC
CASTTDSTGANVLTF
>TRBJ2-6|.|TRBD1|TRBV7-2
TGTGCCAGCAGCTTAGCGGACAGGGGAAGATCTGGGGCCAACGTCCTGACTTTC
CASSLADRGRSGANVLTF
>TRBJ2-2|few|TRBD1|TRBV19
TGTGCCAGTACCCCCGGGACAGGGGCGTCAACCGGGGAGCTGTTTTTT
CASTPGTGASTGELFF
>TRBJ2-3|.|.|TRBV6-4
TGTGCCAGCAGTGTCCTACAGGGAGCAGATACGCAGTATTTT
CASSVLQGADTQYF
>TRBJ2-2|.|TRBD2|TRBV12-3/TRBV12-4
TGTGCCGGAAGACGGGGGGACACCGGGGAGCTGTTTTTT
CAGRRGDTGELFF
>TRBJ2-5|.|TRBD2|TRBV5-4
TGTGCCAGCAGCTTGGCCGCGCCTAGCGGCAGAGAGACCCAGTACTTC
CASSLAAPSGRETQYF
>TRBJ2-7|.|TRBD2|TRBV6-2/TRBV6-3
TGTGCCAGCAGTACAATCAGCGGGGGGTACGAGCAGTACTTC
CASSTISGGYEQYF
>TRBJ1-1|.|.|TRBV3-1/TRBV3-2
TGTGCCAGCAGCCTCTTGGGACACAAGAACACTGAAGCTTTCTTT
CASSLLGHKNTEAFF
>TRBJ2-1|.|TRBD2|TRBV4-3
TGCGCCAGCAGCAAAAGCGGGGTTGATGGGGAGCAGTTCTTC
CASSKSGVDGEQFF
>TRBJ2-5|.|TRBD2|TRBV7-3
TGTGCCAGCAGCCCCGGGACTAGCGGGGGCAGGGAGACCCAGTACTTC
CASSPGTSGGRETQYF
>TRBJ2-2|.|.|TRBV27
TGTGCCAGCAGTTTATCGGGCCTCCTCCTCGGGGAGCTGTTTTTT
CASSLSGLLLGELFF
>TRBJ1-5|.|TRBD1|TRBV19
TGTGCCAGTAGTCCCGGGAGTGACAGGGTAAGGCCCCAGCATTTT
CASSPGSDRVRPQHF
>TRBJ2-2|.|.|TRBV7-3
TGTGCCAGCAGCTCTCTACTAGGCACCGGGGAGCTGTTTTTT
CASSSLLGTGELFF
>TRBJ1-1|.|.|TRBV13
TGTGCCAGCAGCCCAGGAACTGAAGCTTTCTTT
CASSPGTEAFF
>TRBJ2-3|.|TRBD2|TRBV7-9
TGTGCAGCGGGATCACTGGGCACAGATACGCAGTATTTT
CAAGSLGTDTQYF
>TRBJ2-2|.|.|TRBV11-2
TGTGCCAGCAGCGAACAGGGAAACACCGGGGAGCTGTTTTTT
CASSEQGNTGELFF
>TRBJ1-4|.|TRBD1|TRBV15
TGTGCCACCAGGAAGGGACAGTTCAATGAAAAACTGTTTTTT
CATRKGQFNEKLFF
>TRBJ1-4|.|.|TRBV29-1
TGCAGCGCTGAAGGGGGGGGTATACTGTTTTTT
CSAEGGGILFF
>TRBJ1-5|.|.|TRBV3-1/TRBV3-2
TGTGCCAGCAGCCAAGGGCCCGCGGGGGATCAGCCCCAGCATTTT
CASSQGPAGDQPQHF
>TRBJ2-3|.|TRBD2|TRBV6-2/TRBV6-3
TGTGCCAGCAGTTACTATGGACTAGCGGGGACCGACACGCAGTATTTT
CASSYYGLAGTDTQYF
>TRBJ1-4|.|TRBD1|TRBV7-9
TGTGCCAGCATCACGGGACAGGGCAACGAAAAACTGTTTTTT
CASITGQGNEKLFF
>TRBJ1-6|.|TRBD1|TRBV6-6
TGTGCCAGCAGTTTAAGGGACAGGGGGTCACCCCTCCACTTT
CASSLRDRGSPLHF
>TRBJ2-4|.|.|TRBV2
TGTGCCAGCAGGTTCGGGTTAGCCAAAAACATTCAGTACTTC
CASRFGLAKNIQYF
>TRBJ1-2|.|.|TRBV6-1
TGTGCCAGCAGTGAATTAGCAGGGGTGAGCGGCTACACCTTC
CASSELAGVSGYTF
>TRBJ2-3|.|TRBD2|TRBV7-2
TGTGCCAGCAGCCCCTCTAGCGGGGGGGCCGCAGATACGCAGTATTTT
CASSPSSGGAADTQYF
>TRBJ2-7|.|.|TRBV27
TGTGCCAGCAGTTTATTCGCAGGGCGATACGAGCAGTACTTC
CASSLFAGRYEQYF
>TRBJ1-3|.|.|TRBV6-1
TGTGCCAGCAGTGAAGACCCAGGGCCTGGAAACACCATATATTTT
CASSEDPGPGNTIYF
>TRBJ2-3|once|TRBD1|TRBV7-9
TGTGCCAGCAGTTTGACAGGGGGCACAGATACGCAGTATTTT
CASSLTGGTDTQYF
>TRBJ2-2|.|.|TRBV5-1
TGCGCCAGCAGCTTGGGGCCCAGGGGCGTCTCGGTCACCGGGGAGCTGTTTTTT
CASSLGPRGVSVTGELFF
>TRBJ2-5|few|TRBD2|TRBV3-1/TRBV3-2
TGTGCCAGCAGCCTTCGGGGGGGCCAAGAGACCCAGTACTTC
CASSLRGGQETQYF
>TRBJ2-2|.|TRBD1|TRBV7-9
TGTGCCAGCAGCTTAGATGCTGACAGGGGGCTAACCGGGGAGCTGTTTTTT
CASSLDADRGLTGELFF
>TRBJ1-1|.|.|TRBV4-2
TGTGCCAGCAGCCCCAGACAGGACACTGAAGCTTTCTTT
CASSPRQDTEAFF
>TRBJ2-5|.|.|TRBV12-3/TRBV12-4
TGTGCCAGCCGGGGGGCCGGGGAGACCCAGTACTTC
CASRGAGETQYF
>TRBJ2-5|.|TRBD2|TRBV9
TGTGCCAGCAGCGTAGATAGCGGGGGTTCAGAGACCCAGTACTTC
CASSVDSGGSETQYF
>TRBJ1-2|.|TRBD1|TRBV12-3/TRBV12-4
TGTGCCAGCAACTTGGACAGGTCTGATGGCTACACCTTC
CASNLDRSDGYTF
>TRBJ2-1|.|TRBD2|TRBV6-5
TGTGCCAGCAGTTATACTAGCGGGACCTCCTACAATGAGCAGTTCTTC
CASSYTSGTSYNEQFF
>TRBJ1-6|.|TRBD1|TRBV6-2/TRBV6-3
TGTGCCAGCAGTTACGGAGGACAGGTTGGTTCACCCCTCCACTTT
CASSYGGQVGSPLHF
>TRBJ2-2|.|TRBD1|TRBV3-1/TRBV3-2
TGTGCCAGCAGCCAAGGGACAGGGGCCGGGGAGCTGTTTTTT
CASSQGTGAGELFF